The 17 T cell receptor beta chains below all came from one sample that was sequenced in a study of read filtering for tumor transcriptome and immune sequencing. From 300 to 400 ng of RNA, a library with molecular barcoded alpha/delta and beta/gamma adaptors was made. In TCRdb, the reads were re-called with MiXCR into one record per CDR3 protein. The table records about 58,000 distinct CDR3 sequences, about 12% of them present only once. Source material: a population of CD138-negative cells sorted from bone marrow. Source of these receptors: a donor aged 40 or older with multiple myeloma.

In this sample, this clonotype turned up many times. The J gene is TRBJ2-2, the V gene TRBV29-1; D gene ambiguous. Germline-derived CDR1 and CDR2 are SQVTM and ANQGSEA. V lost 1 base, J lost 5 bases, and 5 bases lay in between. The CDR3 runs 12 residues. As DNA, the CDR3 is TGCAGCGTTGAAGCCCCGACCGGGGAGCTGTTTTTT. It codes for CSVEAPTGELFF.

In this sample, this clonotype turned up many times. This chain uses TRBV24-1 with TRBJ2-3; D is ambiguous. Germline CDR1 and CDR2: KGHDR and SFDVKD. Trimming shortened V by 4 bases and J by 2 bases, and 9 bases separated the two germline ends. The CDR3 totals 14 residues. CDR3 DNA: TGTGCCACCAGTGACCGCCGGTACACAGATACGCAGTATTTT. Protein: CATSDRRYTDTQYF.

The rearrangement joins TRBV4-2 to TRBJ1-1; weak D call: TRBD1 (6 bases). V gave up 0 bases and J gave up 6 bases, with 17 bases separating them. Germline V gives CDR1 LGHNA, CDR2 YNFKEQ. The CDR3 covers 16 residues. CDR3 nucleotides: TGTGCCAGCAGCCAAGATTCCGGAGGGGGTCCCTCTGAAGCTTTCTTT. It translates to CASSQDSGGGPSEAFF.

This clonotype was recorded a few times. In DNA, the CDR3 is TGCGCCAGCAGCGAAAGACAGGGCACTAACTATGGCTACACCTTC. Residues: CASSERQGTNYGYTF. The chain combines TRBV5-1 with TRBJ1-2; 7 nucleotides line up with TRBD1. Germline CDR1 reads SGHRS; CDR2 reads YFSETQ. The ends lost 4 bases at V and 0 bases at J; junction bases unmatched: 6. There are 15 residues in the CDR3.

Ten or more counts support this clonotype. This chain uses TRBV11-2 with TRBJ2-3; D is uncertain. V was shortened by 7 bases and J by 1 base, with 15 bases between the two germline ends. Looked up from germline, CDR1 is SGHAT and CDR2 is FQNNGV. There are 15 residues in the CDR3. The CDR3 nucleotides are TGTGCCAGCAACTCCCAGACTGACGGCACAGATACGCAGTATTTT. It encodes CASNSQTDGTDTQYF.

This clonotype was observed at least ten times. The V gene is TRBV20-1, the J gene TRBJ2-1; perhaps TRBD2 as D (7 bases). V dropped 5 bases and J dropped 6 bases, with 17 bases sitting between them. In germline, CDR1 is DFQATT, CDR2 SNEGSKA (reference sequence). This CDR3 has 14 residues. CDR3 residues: CSAGGGASINEQFF. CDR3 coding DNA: TGCAGTGCTGGGGGGGGGGCGAGTATCAATGAGCAGTTCTTC.

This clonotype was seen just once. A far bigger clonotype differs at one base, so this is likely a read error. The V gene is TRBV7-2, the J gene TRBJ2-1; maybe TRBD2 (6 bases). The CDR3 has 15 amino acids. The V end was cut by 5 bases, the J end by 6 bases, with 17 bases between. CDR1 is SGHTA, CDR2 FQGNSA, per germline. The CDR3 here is CASSGGGLRANEQFF. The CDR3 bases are TGTGCCAGCAGCGGGGGAGGACTGAGAGCCAATGAGCAGTTCTTC.

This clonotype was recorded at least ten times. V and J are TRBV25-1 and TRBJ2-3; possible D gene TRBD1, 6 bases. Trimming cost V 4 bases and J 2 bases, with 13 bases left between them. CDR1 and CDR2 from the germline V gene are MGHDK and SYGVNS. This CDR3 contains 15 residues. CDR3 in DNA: TGTGCCAGCAGTGCCTCCCGGGACACCACAGATACGCAGTATTTT. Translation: CASSASRDTTDTQYF.

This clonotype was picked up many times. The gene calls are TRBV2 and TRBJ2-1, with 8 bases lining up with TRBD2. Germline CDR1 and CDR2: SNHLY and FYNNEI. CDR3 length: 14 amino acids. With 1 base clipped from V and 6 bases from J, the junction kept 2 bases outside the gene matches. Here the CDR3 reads CASSEGTSSNEQFF. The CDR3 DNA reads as TGTGCCAGCAGTGAAGGGACTAGCAGCAATGAGCAGTTCTTC.

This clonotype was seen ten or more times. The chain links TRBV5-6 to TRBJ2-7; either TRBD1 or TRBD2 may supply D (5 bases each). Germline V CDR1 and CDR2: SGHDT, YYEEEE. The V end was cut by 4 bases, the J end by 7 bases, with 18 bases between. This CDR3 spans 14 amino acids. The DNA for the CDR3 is TGTGCCAGCAGCCCTGGTGTAGGGACGAGGGAGCAGTACTTC. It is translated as CASSPGVGTREQYF.

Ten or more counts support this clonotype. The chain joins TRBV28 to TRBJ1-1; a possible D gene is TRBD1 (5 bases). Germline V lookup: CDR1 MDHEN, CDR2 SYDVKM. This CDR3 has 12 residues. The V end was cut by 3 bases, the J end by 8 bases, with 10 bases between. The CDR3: CASSFMRQEAFF. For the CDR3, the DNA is TGTGCCAGCAGTTTCATGAGACAGGAAGCTTTCTTT. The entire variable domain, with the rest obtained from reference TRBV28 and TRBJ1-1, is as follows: DVKVTQSSRYLVKRTGEKVFLECVQDMDHENMFWYRQDPGLGLRLIYFSYDVKMKEKGDIPEGYSVSREKKERFSLILESASTNQTSMYLCASSFMRQEAFFGQGTRLTVV.

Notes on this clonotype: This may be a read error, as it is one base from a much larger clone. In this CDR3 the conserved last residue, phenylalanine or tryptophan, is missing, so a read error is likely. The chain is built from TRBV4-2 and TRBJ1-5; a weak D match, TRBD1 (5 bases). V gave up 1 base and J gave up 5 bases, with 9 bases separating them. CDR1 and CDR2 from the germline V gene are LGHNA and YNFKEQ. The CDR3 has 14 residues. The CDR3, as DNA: TGTGCCAGCAGCCAAGGGGGGAGCGATCAGCCCCAGCATCTT. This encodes CASSQGGSDQPQHL.

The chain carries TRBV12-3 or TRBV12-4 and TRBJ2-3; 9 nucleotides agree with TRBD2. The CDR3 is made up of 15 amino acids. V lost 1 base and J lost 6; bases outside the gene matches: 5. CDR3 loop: CASSLEASGADTQYF. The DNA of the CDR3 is TGTGCCAGCAGTTTAGAGGCTAGCGGGGCTGATACGCAGTATTTT.

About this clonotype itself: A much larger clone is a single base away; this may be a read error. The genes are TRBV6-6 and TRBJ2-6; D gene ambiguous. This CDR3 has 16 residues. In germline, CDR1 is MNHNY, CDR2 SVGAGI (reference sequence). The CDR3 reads CACSYSRVSGANVLTF. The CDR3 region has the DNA TGTGCCTGCAGTTACTCTAGGGTCTCTGGGGCCAACGTCCTGACTTTC.

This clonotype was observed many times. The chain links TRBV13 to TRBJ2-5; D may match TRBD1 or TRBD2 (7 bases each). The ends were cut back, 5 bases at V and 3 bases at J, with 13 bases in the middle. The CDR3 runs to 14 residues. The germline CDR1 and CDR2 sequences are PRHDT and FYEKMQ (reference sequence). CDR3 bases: TGTGCCAGCAGCGAGACAGGGAGGGAAGAGACCCAGTACTTC. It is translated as CASSETGREETQYF.

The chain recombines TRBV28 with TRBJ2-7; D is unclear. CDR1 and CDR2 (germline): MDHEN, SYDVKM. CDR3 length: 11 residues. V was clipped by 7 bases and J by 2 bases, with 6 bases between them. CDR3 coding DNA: TGTGCCAGCAAAAGCCCCTACGAGCAGTACTTC. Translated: CASKSPYEQYF.

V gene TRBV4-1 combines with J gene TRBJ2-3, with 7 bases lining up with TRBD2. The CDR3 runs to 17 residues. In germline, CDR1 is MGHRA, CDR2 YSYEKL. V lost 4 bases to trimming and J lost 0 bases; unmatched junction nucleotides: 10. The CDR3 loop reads CASSPSPAGISTDTQYF. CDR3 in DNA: TGCGCCAGCAGCCCCTCGCCAGCGGGGATTAGCACAGATACGCAGTATTTT.